Listed here is a single T cell receptor (beta chain). Its antigen remains unknown. CDR1 SQVTM and CDR2 ANQGSEA come from the germline V gene. CDR3 size: 14 residues. The V segment lost 2 bases and the J segment 8 bases; nucleotides outside the gene matches: 11. This record comes from a study of shared clonotypes between healthy human individuals. Study-wide results and limits: What naive subsets generally showed was a larger estimated richness than memory subsets showed.

It was at deep level that the assay was run. For sorted subsets, about 190 ng DNA per replicate equaled tens of thousands of T cell genomes. Measured with immunoSEQ multiplex PCR; TCRdb has only the in-frame clones, and not every one. The sample comprises 2.3 million or so clones, just over 90% of which are singletons, and 0.35% to 0.5% rests with the top ten. The TCR was taken from a young man in good health. Some clones in this sample may be carry-over from other donors' samples. Sequencing was done on a sample of naive CD4+ T cells from PBMCs. The subset denotes: CD45RA+ positively selected. The chain has TRBV29-1 and TRBJ1-2, with 7 bases that match TRBD1. For the CDR3, the DNA is TGCAGCGTTGAACTTAGACAGGGACTAGGCGGCTACACCTTC. Translated: CSVELRQGLGGYTF.